This is a list of T cell receptor beta chains from one sample in a study of T cell responses to AZD1222 COVID-19 vaccine. Clones were sequenced by immunoSEQ multiplex PCR, and TCRdb holds only the in-frame ones, with some missing. Among 120,000 to 150,000 clones listed, around nine tenths were seen once. Sequenced here: peripheral blood, sampled on day 0 of AZD1222 vaccination. Source of these receptors: an adult in good health. Both conserved end residues are part of each CDR3. Each record gives: D gene, V gene, J gene, clone size, CDR3 length, CDR3 DNA, CDR3 protein. A D gene is named only where the DNA matches it firmly. Rows give clone size only sometimes, using once, few, many, or a class for an expanded clone.

>-|TRBV11-2|TRBJ2-1|-|16
TGTGCCAGCAGCTTATCGTCCAGGACCCTTACTGGGGAGCAGTTCTTC
CASSLSSRTLTGEQFF
>-|TRBV18|TRBJ1-2|-|14
TGTGCCAGCTCACCTAGCAGGGAAAACTATGGCTACACCTTC
CASSPSRENYGYTF
>TRBD2|TRBV4-2|TRBJ2-1|-|17
TGTGCCAGCAGCCAAGCGATCGCTAGCGGGACGCACAATGAGCAGTTCTTC
CASSQAIASGTHNEQFF
>TRBD1|TRBV2|TRBJ1-2|-|11
TGTGCCAGCAGTGAGGGACAGGGGAATACCTTC
CASSEGQGNTF
>-|TRBV14|TRBJ1-1|-|14
TGTGCCAGCAGCCTGAGGTGGGGCGAAACTGAAGCTTTCTTT
CASSLRWGETEAFF
>-|TRBV20-1|TRBJ1-4|-|11
TGCAGTGGGCAGGATAATGAAAAACTGTTTTTT
CSGQDNEKLFF
>-|TRBV18|TRBJ1-2|-|14
TGTGCCAGCTCACCAGAAACAGAATTCTATGGCTACACCTTC
CASSPETEFYGYTF
>TRBD1|TRBV7-9|TRBJ1-2|few|16
TGTGCCAGCAGCTCGGTTGAAGGGACAGGGGTCTTCGGCTACACCTTC
CASSSVEGTGVFGYTF
>TRBD1|TRBV18|TRBJ2-7|once|16
TGTGCCAGCTCACCAAATTACCCGGGACAGGGCTACGAGCAGTACTTC
CASSPNYPGQGYEQYF
>-|TRBV6-6|TRBJ1-5|-|12
TGTGCCAGCAGTTACACTTATCAGCCCCAGCATTTT
CASSYTYQPQHF
>-|TRBV6-1|TRBJ1-4|-|14
TGTGCCAGCAGTGAACGTGGGTTGGTAGAAAAACTGTTTTTT
CASSERGLVEKLFF
>-|TRBV4-2|TRBJ1-6|once|16
TGTGCCAGCAGCCAGGGTATTCGGTTGGAGGATTCACCCCTCCACTTT
CASSQGIRLEDSPLHF
>TRBD1|TRBV6-2/TRBV6-3|TRBJ1-2|-|17
TGTGCCAGCAGTTCCCTGACCGGGACAGGACTTAACTATGGCTACACCTTC
CASSSLTGTGLNYGYTF
>TRBD1|TRBV5-1|TRBJ1-1|-|15
TGCGCCAGCAGCAGACCGACAGGGGGAAACACTGAAGCTTTCTTT
CASSRPTGGNTEAFF
>TRBD1|TRBV5-4|TRBJ2-5|-|16
TGTGCCAGCAGCTTCTGGGGACAGGGGGCAAGGGAGACCCAGTACTTC
CASSFWGQGARETQYF
>-|TRBV4-3|TRBJ2-7|-|13
TGCGCCAGCAGCCTAGGGCTAGCCTACGAGCAGTACTTC
CASSLGLAYEQYF
>-|TRBV19|TRBJ1-2|-|13
TGTGCCAGTCGGCTTTGGGGGAACTATGGCTACACCTTC
CASRLWGNYGYTF
>-|TRBV10-3|TRBJ1-1|-|13
TGTGCCATCAGGGGTAGGGAGAACACTGAAGCTTTCTTT
CAIRGRENTEAFF
>-|TRBV2|TRBJ2-3|-|13
TGTGCCAGCATTAAGGGGCCCACAGATACGCAGTATTTT
CASIKGPTDTQYF
>TRBD1|TRBV6-5|TRBJ2-3|-|15
TGTGCCAGCAGACGGGGGACAGGGGGGACAGATACGCAGTATTTT
CASRRGTGGTDTQYF
>TRBD2|TRBV7-9|TRBJ2-1|-|15
TGTGCCAGCAGCCCCGGGGCTAGCGGTTATAATGAGCAGTTCTTC
CASSPGASGYNEQFF
>-|TRBV10-3|TRBJ1-6|-|14
TGTGCCATCAGTGACCTAGCCTTTAATTCACCCCTCCACTTT
CAISDLAFNSPLHF
>-|TRBV12-5|TRBJ2-7|once|17
TGTGCTAGTGGTTTGTCTATTACAGGGTCCTTATCCTACGAGCAGTACTTC
CASGLSITGSLSYEQYF
>-|TRBV5-1|TRBJ1-4|-|12
TGCGCCAGCAGCTTGTACAATGAAAAACTGTTTTTT
CASSLYNEKLFF
>-|TRBV19|TRBJ1-5|-|13
TGTGCCAGTAGTATCAGACTCAATCAGCCCCAGCATTTT
CASSIRLNQPQHF
>-|TRBV5-1|TRBJ1-3|-|13
TGCGCCAGCAGCTCGAGCTCTGGAAACACCATATATTTT
CASSSSSGNTIYF